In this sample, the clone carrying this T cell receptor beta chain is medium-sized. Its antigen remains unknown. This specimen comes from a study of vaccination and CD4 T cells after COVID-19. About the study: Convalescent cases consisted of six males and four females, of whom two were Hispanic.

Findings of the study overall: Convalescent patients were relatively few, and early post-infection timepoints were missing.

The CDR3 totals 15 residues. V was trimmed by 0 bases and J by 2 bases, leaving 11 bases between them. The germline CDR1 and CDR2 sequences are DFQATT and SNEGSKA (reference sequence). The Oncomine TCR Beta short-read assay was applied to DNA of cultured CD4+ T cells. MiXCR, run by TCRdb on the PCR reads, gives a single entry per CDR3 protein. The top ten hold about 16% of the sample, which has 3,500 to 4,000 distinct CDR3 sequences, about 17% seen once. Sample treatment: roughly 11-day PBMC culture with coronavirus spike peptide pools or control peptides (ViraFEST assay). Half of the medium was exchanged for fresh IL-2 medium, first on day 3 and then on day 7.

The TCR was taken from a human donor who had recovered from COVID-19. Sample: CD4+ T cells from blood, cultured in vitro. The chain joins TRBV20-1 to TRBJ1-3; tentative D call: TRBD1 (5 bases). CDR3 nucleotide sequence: TGCAGTGCTAGAGAATTCGAAGGGGCTGGAAACACCATATATTTT. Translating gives CSAREFEGAGNTIYF.